Each of the 28 T cell receptor beta chains below was sequenced from the same sample in a study of early T cells in non-severe SARS-CoV-2 infection. Via MiXCR, TCRdb re-called the 5' RACE reads, giving one row per CDR3 protein. Seen here are some 87,000 distinct CDR3 sequences, roughly 12% observed once, and the top ten hold around 1.2%. The sequencing input was whole blood. The source of these receptors is an adult who was a healthcare worker with PCR-confirmed SARS-CoV-2 infection or an uninfected control (not recorded which).

The chain uses TRBV5-1 and TRBJ2-7; the D is unclear. The CDR3 totals 12 residues. The V gene's germline CDR1 is SGHRS and CDR2 YFSETQ. V lost 0 bases and J lost 5, with 6 bases in between. CDR3 in DNA: TGCGCCAGCAGCTTGGGGGCTGACGAGCAGTACTTC. Its protein product is CASSLGADEQYF.

In its sample, this clonotype was seen a few times. The chain has TRBV30 and TRBJ1-1; the D gene is possibly TRBD1 (6 bases). Germline V gene sequence: CDR1 GTSNPN, CDR2 SVGIG (reference sequence). V was trimmed by 0 bases and J by 3 bases, leaving 14 bases between them. The CDR3 sequence is 15 residues long. In DNA, the CDR3 is TGTGCCTGGAGTGTACTTGGGGGGCTGGACACTGAAGCTTTCTTT. Its translation is CAWSVLGGLDTEAFF. The full variable domain, with the rest looked up from reference TRBV30 and TRBJ1-1, is SQTIHQWPATLVQPVGSPLSLECTVEGTSNPNLYWYRQAAGRGLQLLFYSVGIGQISSEVPQNLSASRPQDRQFILSSKKLLLSDSGFYLCAWSVLGGLDTEAFFGQGTRLTVV.

In this sample, this clonotype turned up a few times. The chain is built from TRBV19 and TRBJ1-2; 8 bases fit TRBD1. The V gene end was trimmed by 6 bases and the J gene end by 5 bases; junction bases not matched to a gene: 5. CDR3 size: 13 residues. Per germline, CDR1 LNHDA and CDR2 SQIVND (reference sequence). For the CDR3, the DNA is TGTGCCAGTAGCAACCAGGGGGCTTATGGCTACACCTTC. It codes for CASSNQGAYGYTF.

This clonotype was picked up a small number of times. The CDR3 DNA reads as TGTGCCATCAGTGAGACTACGTACAATGAGCAGTTCTTC. This translates into CAISETTYNEQFF. V gene TRBV10-3 combines with J gene TRBJ2-1; D gene ambiguous. The CDR3 extends over 13 amino acids. Between the trimmed V and J ends, which lost 2 bases and 4 bases, there was a span of 6 bases. In germline, CDR1 is ENHRY, CDR2 SYGVKD.

This chain joins TRBV20-1 and TRBJ2-1; TRBD2 matches 10 bases. The length of the CDR3 is 15 residues. Germline V gene lookup returns CDR1 DFQATT and CDR2 SNEGSKA (reference sequence). V was clipped by 5 bases and J by 8 bases; unmatched bases: 12. The CDR3 protein is CSASDPSGSRDEQFF. CDR3 nucleotides: TGCAGTGCTTCCGACCCTAGCGGGAGTCGGGATGAGCAGTTCTTC.

This clonotype has ten or more counts. This chain joins TRBV7-9 and TRBJ2-7; weak D call: TRBD1 (5 bases). V was clipped by 7 bases and J by 6 bases, with 10 bases between them. The length of the CDR3 is 11 residues. CDR1 and CDR2 from the germline V gene are SEHNR and FQNEAQ (reference sequence). The CDR3 region is CASTQGAEQYF. CDR3 nucleotides: TGTGCCAGCACTCAGGGCGCCGAGCAGTACTTC.

This chain links TRBV20-1 with TRBJ1-1, with D perhaps TRBD1 (6 bases). The ends were cut back, 3 bases at V and 6 bases at J, with 20 bases in the middle. Germline V gene lookup returns CDR1 DFQATT and CDR2 SNEGSKA (reference sequence). The CDR3 is 15 residues long. CDR3 coding DNA: TGCAGTGCTAGGGACGGTTACAGGGCTGTGGCTGAAGCTTTCTTT. Its translation is CSARDGYRAVAEAFF.

In its sample, this clonotype was seen many times. V is TRBV5-1 and J is TRBJ2-1; 7 bases agree with TRBD1. This CDR3 has 14 residues. Germline CDR1 and CDR2: SGHRS and YFSETQ. The V and J ends lost 4 bases and 5 bases, in that order; junction bases with no gene match: 6. The CDR3 nucleotides are TGCGCCAGCAGCAGAGACAGGGTTGACAATGAGCAGTTCTTC. Amino acids: CASSRDRVDNEQFF.

The chain is built from TRBV14 and TRBJ2-5, with 7 bases aligning to TRBD2. The CDR3 length is 17 residues. The ends lost 0 bases at V and 2 bases at J; junction bases unmatched: 9. Germline V gene data show CDR1 as SGHDN and CDR2 as FVKESK. CDR3 amino acids: CASSQEFPSGNQETQYF. The CDR3, as DNA: TGTGCCAGCAGCCAAGAATTTCCTAGCGGTAATCAAGAGACCCAGTACTTC.

In this sample, this clonotype turned up a few times. The V call is TRBV7-2, the J call TRBJ1-5, with a weak D call TRBD1 (6 bases). Germline CDR1 is SGHTA and CDR2 is FQGNSA. This CDR3 region has 16 residues. V dropped 5 bases and J dropped 3 bases, with 17 bases sitting between them. For the CDR3, the DNA is TGTGCCAGCAGCGGAAACCCTACAGGGTTCAATCAGCCCCAGCATTTT. Protein product: CASSGNPTGFNQPQHF.

J is TRBJ2-3 and V is TRBV9; D may be TRBD1 (5 bases). The V end was cut by 6 bases, the J end by 2 bases, with 13 bases between. Germline loops: CDR1 SGDLS, CDR2 YYNGEE. The CDR3 extends over 14 amino acids. The CDR3 here is CASTEQANTDTQYF. The CDR3 nucleotides read TGTGCCAGCACCGAACAGGCGAACACAGATACGCAGTATTTT. The whole variable domain, remainder taken from reference TRBV9 and TRBJ2-3, is DSGVTQTPKHLITATGQRVTLRCSPRSGDLSVYWYQQSLDQGLQFLIQYYNGEERAKGNILERFSAQQFPDLHSELNLSSLELGDSALYFCASTEQANTDTQYFGPGTRLTVL.

The V and J genes are TRBV19 and TRBJ2-7; tentative D call: TRBD1 (5 bases). CDR3 length: 16 residues. The germline V gene has CDR1 LNHDA and CDR2 SQIVND (reference sequence). Trimming stripped 0 bases from V and 2 bases from J, with 14 bases between. The CDR3 region is CASSIDLAQGTYEQYF. The CDR3 DNA reads TGTGCCAGTAGTATAGATCTTGCGCAGGGAACCTACGAGCAGTACTTC.

Turning to this clonotype: At one end, the junction sequence differs from germline, possibly due to a read error. The chain employs TRBV28 and TRBJ1-1, with 11 bases aligning to TRBD1. Germline V lookup: CDR1 MDHEN, CDR2 SYDVKM. The CDR3 length is 15 residues. This CDR3 is CATFSGTGGNAEAFF. CDR3 nucleotide sequence: TGTGCCACTTTCTCGGGGACAGGGGGGAACGCTGAAGCTTTCTTT.

This clonotype was observed many times. The chain joins TRBV27 to TRBJ1-4; unclear D gene. Trimming removed 6 bases from V and 5 bases from J, with 7 bases in between. Germline V gene sequence: CDR1 MNHEY, CDR2 SMNVEV (reference sequence). The CDR3 loop spans 12 amino acids. The CDR3: CASRRTNEKLFF. The CDR3 DNA is TGTGCCAGCAGACGCACAAATGAAAAACTGTTTTTT.

This clonotype occurred a few times. The chain couples TRBV5-1 to TRBJ1-1, with a possible D match to TRBD1 (5 bases). V shed 7 bases and J shed 5 bases, with 9 bases lying between them. CDR3 length: 11 amino acids. From germline, CDR1 is SGHRS and CDR2 YFSETQ. CDR3 loop: CASGGGTEAFF. In DNA, the CDR3 is TGCGCCAGCGGCGGGGGAACTGAAGCTTTCTTT.

This clonotype was counted ten times or more. The chain carries TRBV29-1 and TRBJ2-1; weak D call: TRBD2 (6 bases). The CDR3 spans 16 residues. Trimming shortened V by 1 base and J by 4 bases, and 17 bases separated the two germline ends. Germline lookup yields CDR1 SQVTM and CDR2 ANQGSEA. CDR3 nucleotide sequence: TGCAGCGTTGAAGGTAGCGGACCACGGAAATACAATGAGCAGTTCTTC. This translates into CSVEGSGPRKYNEQFF.

The DNA of the CDR3 is TGTGCCAGCTCACAGACTAGCGGAAACACCGGGGAGCTGTTTTTT. Protein sequence: CASSQTSGNTGELFF. The chain employs TRBV18 and TRBJ2-2; 9 nucleotides align to TRBD2. The CDR3 extends over 15 amino acids. Looked up from germline, CDR1 is KGHSH and CDR2 is LQKENI. The J segment lost 2 bases and the V segment lost 4 bases, leaving 2 bases of the junction unmatched.

The genes are TRBV29-1 and TRBJ1-1; a weak D match, TRBD1 (5 bases). Trimming pared 4 bases from V and 6 bases from J, leaving 12 bases between. This CDR3 has 12 amino acids. The germline CDR1 and CDR2 sequences are SQVTM and ANQGSEA. The DNA of the CDR3 is TGCAGCGTTGTCCAGGGTACGCCTGAAGCTTTCTTT. Encoded protein: CSVVQGTPEAFF.

This clonotype was detected many times. The V gene is TRBV7-9, the J gene TRBJ2-5; the D is unclear. Germline CDR1 is SEHNR and CDR2 is FQNEAQ (reference sequence). CDR3 length: 12 residues. The V gene lost 5 bases and the J gene lost 4 bases, with 8 bases spanning the gap. CDR3 DNA sequence: TGTGCCAGCAGCGATCCTATAGAGACCCAGTACTTC. Its protein product is CASSDPIETQYF.

This clonotype was observed a few times. The V and J genes are TRBV7-9 and TRBJ2-3, with D perhaps TRBD2 (5 bases). With 8 bases removed from V and 2 bases from J, the gap between germline ends came to 11 bases. In germline, CDR1 is SEHNR, CDR2 FQNEAQ (reference sequence). The length of the CDR3 is 13 residues. The CDR3 loop reads CASRASLTDTQYF. The CDR3 region has the DNA TGTGCCAGCCGGGCTAGCCTCACAGATACGCAGTATTTT.

This rearrangement joins TRBV5-1 to TRBJ2-1; TRBD1 matches 8 bases. Per germline, CDR1 SGHRS and CDR2 YFSETQ. CDR3 size: 16 residues. V trimming: 3 bases; J trimming: 4 bases; junction bases outside the gene matches: 9. The CDR3: CASSSEYRGKYNEQFF. Here the CDR3 DNA reads TGCGCCAGCAGCTCAGAATACAGGGGGAAGTACAATGAGCAGTTCTTC.

This clonotype was counted only a few times. This rearrangement joins TRBV19 to TRBJ2-1, with a tentative D call TRBD1 (6 bases). Germline values: CDR1 LNHDA, CDR2 SQIVND (reference sequence). Trimming stripped 6 bases from V and 3 bases from J, with 12 bases between. This CDR3 has 14 amino acids. CDR3 amino acids: CASSDRTLYNEQFF. CDR3 DNA sequence: TGTGCCAGTAGCGACAGGACCCTCTACAATGAGCAGTTCTTC.

The chain is built from TRBV27 and TRBJ2-7; the D is unclear. Trimming removed 5 bases from V and 6 bases from J, with 5 bases in between. This CDR3 contains 10 residues. CDR1 MNHEY and CDR2 SMNVEV come from the germline V gene (reference sequence). The CDR3 DNA is TGTGCCAGCAGTCCGAGCGAGCAGTACTTC. Its translation: CASSPSEQYF.

This sequence joins TRBV6-2 or TRBV6-3 and TRBJ1-6; D call uncertain. The CDR3 spans 15 residues. Germline loops: CDR1 MNHEY, CDR2 SVGEGT. Trimming stripped 0 bases from V and 9 bases from J, with 12 bases between. CDR3 sequence: CASSYSLQVRSPLHF. The CDR3 nucleotides read TGTGCCAGCAGTTACTCGCTCCAGGTTCGTTCACCCCTCCACTTT.

The chain couples TRBV2 to TRBJ1-6, with D uncertain. Trimming pared 3 bases from V and 8 bases from J, leaving 14 bases between. Per germline, CDR1 SNHLY and CDR2 FYNNEI. The CDR3 is made up of 15 amino acids. The CDR3 protein is CASSDNVVSYSPLHF. The CDR3 DNA is TGTGCCAGCAGTGACAACGTCGTCTCTTATTCACCCCTCCACTTT.

This clonotype was observed a few times. The V gene is TRBV6-6, the J gene TRBJ1-4; D gene ambiguous. Trimming cost V 2 bases and J 0 bases, with 7 bases left between them. Germline CDR1 reads MNHNY; CDR2 reads SVGAGI (reference sequence). This CDR3 spans 15 amino acids. DNA for the CDR3: TGTGCCAGCAGTTACGCCCGGTCAACTAATGAAAAACTGTTTTTT. This translates into CASSYARSTNEKLFF.

This clonotype has ten or more counts. The rearrangement joins TRBV20-1 to TRBJ1-1; 7 bases are a match to TRBD1. This CDR3 spans 15 amino acids. Germline loops: CDR1 DFQATT, CDR2 SNEGSKA (reference sequence). Trimming took 2 bases from V and 2 from J; bases not matched to a gene: 8. As DNA, the CDR3 is TGCAGTGCTAGAAGGCAGGGGGTTGGTAACACTGAAGCTTTCTTT. Encoded protein: CSARRQGVGNTEAFF.

The CDR3 loop is CASSVDLGEYEQYF. The CDR3 DNA is TGTGCCAGCAGCGTAGATCTAGGAGAGTACGAGCAGTACTTC. This chain links TRBV9 with TRBJ2-7, with D unresolved. Per germline, CDR1 SGDLS and CDR2 YYNGEE. The CDR3 extends over 14 amino acids. The germline V and J ends were trimmed by 0 bases and 4 bases, with 11 bases remaining between them.